This record looks at one T cell receptor (beta chain) sequence and its context. Its antigen remains unidentified. The junction differs from germline at one of its ends, possibly a read error. Researchers amplified the TCR beta CDR3 regions from RNA transcripts. Carried out on the TCR CDR3, a first-round RT-PCR used the HTBI primer set. TCRdb ran MiXCR on the multiplex PCR reads and lists one entry per CDR3 protein. This sample has hundreds of thousands of distinct CDR3 sequences, with around 39% found just once. This sample is part of a study of T cells in Graves' hyperthyroidism and ophthalmopathy. Patients showing uncontrolled infection, other autoimmune disease, pregnancy or lactation were ineligible. Study-wide findings and caveats: Most thyroid-expanded clonotypes above 0.001 were also found in blood. With a median lead of around 6.7 months before onset, the model predicted ophthalmopathy.

The sample consisted of blood. The receptor was isolated from a man younger than 35 with Graves' hyperthyroidism.

CDR3 DNA: TGCGCCAGCAGCCAAGATTTGGGTGCTGAAGCTTTCTTT. Encoded protein: CASSQDLGAEAFF. The V gene is TRBV25-1, the J gene TRBJ1-1; D call uncertain. Germline-derived CDR1 and CDR2 are MGHDK and SYGVNS. The CDR3 covers 13 residues.